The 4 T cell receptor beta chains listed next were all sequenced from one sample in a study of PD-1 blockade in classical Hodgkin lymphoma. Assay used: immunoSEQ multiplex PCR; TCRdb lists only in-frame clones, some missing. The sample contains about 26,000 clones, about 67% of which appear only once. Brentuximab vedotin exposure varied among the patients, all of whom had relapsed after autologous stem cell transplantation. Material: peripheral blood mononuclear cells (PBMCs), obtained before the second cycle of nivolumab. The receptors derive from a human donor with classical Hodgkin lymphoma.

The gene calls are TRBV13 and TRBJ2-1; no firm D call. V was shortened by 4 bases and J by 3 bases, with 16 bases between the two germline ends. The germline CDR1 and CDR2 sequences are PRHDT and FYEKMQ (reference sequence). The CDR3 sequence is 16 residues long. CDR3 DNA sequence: TGTGCCAGCAGCTCCCCCACATGGGGTCTCTACAATGAGCAGTTCTTC. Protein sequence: CASSSPTWGLYNEQFF. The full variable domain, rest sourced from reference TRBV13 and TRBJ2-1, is AAGVIQSPRHLIKEKRETATLKCYPIPRHDTVYWYQQGPGQDPQFLISFYEKMQSDKGSIPDRFSAQQFSDYHSELNMSSLELGDSALYFCASSSPTWGLYNEQFFGPGTRLTVL.

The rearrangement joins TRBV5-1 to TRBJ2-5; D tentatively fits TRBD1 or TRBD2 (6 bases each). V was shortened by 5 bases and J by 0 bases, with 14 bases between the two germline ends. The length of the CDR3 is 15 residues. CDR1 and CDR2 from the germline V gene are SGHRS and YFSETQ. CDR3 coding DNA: TGCGCCAGCAGTGACCCGGGGGCCTACCAAGAGACCCAGTACTTC. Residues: CASSDPGAYQETQYF.

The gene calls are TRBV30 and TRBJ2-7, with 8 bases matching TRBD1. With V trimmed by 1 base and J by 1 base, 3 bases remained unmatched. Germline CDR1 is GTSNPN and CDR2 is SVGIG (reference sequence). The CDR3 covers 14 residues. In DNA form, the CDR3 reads TGTGCCTGGAGTGCCGGGACAGGTTCCTACGAGCAGTACTTC. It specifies CAWSAGTGSYEQYF.

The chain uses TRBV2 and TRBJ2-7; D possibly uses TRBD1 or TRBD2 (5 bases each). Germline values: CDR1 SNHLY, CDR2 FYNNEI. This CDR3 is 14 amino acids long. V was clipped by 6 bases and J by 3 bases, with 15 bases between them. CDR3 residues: CASRRDRGLYEQYF. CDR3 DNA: TGTGCCAGCAGGAGGGACCGGGGTCTCTACGAGCAGTACTTC.